These 18 T cell receptor beta chains were all obtained from the same sample, sequenced in a study of T-cell reconstitution after alpha-beta-depleted transplantation in children. Preparation of the TCRbeta library was carried out with unique molecular identifiers. TCRdb reprocessed the PCR reads with MiXCR, giving one entry per CDR3 protein. The data hold about 200,000 distinct CDR3 sequences, with just under 6.5% observed a single time. Here the sequenced sample was PBMCs, taken before TCRalphabeta/CD19-depleted stem cell transplant. The receptor source for this set is a girl in the first two years of life with combined immunodeficiency, due to receive a stem cell transplant.

This clonotype was seen repeatedly, ten times or more. The CDR3 DNA reads TGTGCCACGAACCGGGAGGGGTCCCCCCGGTCGACCTACGAGCAGTACTTC. Amino acid sequence: CATNREGSPRSTYEQYF. This chain joins TRBV27 and TRBJ2-7; 8 bases match TRBD2. Germline CDR1 reads MNHEY; CDR2 reads SMNVEV (reference sequence). This CDR3 contains 17 residues. J gave up 2 bases and V 10 bases, and 19 bases lay outside the gene matches.

This clonotype was recorded many times. The chain employs TRBV27 and TRBJ2-7, with 11 positions matching TRBD2. Germline V gives CDR1 MNHEY, CDR2 SMNVEV (reference sequence). The CDR3 is 15 residues long. V trimming: 5 bases; J trimming: 6 bases; junction bases outside the gene matches: 9. CDR3 sequence: CASSLLAGGPGEQYF. The CDR3, as DNA: TGTGCCAGCAGTCTATTAGCGGGAGGGCCAGGCGAGCAGTACTTC.

This clonotype was seen ten or more times. The chain uses TRBV6-1 and TRBJ1-3, with D perhaps matching TRBD1 (5 bases). The CDR3 loop spans 14 amino acids. CDR1 is MNHNS, CDR2 SASEGT, per germline. Trimming took off 3 bases at V and 5 bases at J, with 11 bases between the two ends. CDR3 residues: CASSDTGTRNTIYF. The CDR3 region has the DNA TGTGCCAGCAGTGATACGGGGACGAGAAACACCATATATTTT.

This sequence joins TRBV4-1 and TRBJ1-2; D unresolved. The CDR3 has 13 residues. V was trimmed by 4 bases and J by 6 bases, leaving 12 bases between them. The germline V gene encodes CDR1 MGHRA and CDR2 YSYEKL. The CDR3 is CASSPRSANGYTF. For the CDR3, the DNA is TGCGCCAGCAGCCCCCGATCCGCTAATGGCTACACCTTC.

This clonotype was recorded many times. The chain links TRBV29-1 to TRBJ2-7; maybe TRBD2 (5 bases). Germline CDR1 is SQVTM and CDR2 is ANQGSEA. The CDR3 has 15 amino acids. V was trimmed by 5 bases and J by 2 bases, leaving 19 bases between them. CDR3: CSVFYSEGAPYEQYF. The CDR3 bases are TGCAGCGTTTTCTATAGCGAGGGAGCGCCCTACGAGCAGTACTTC.

The sample holds many counts of this clonotype. This rearrangement joins TRBV28 to TRBJ2-5; D is uncertain. The CDR3 covers 15 residues. Germline-derived CDR1 and CDR2 are MDHEN and SYDVKM. V was clipped by 4 bases and J by 2 bases, with 14 bases between them. The CDR3 protein is CASSSPVGGQETQYF. CDR3 DNA sequence: TGTGCCAGCAGTTCTCCTGTGGGCGGTCAAGAGACCCAGTACTTC.

This clonotype was counted at least ten times. V and J are TRBV12-3 or TRBV12-4 and TRBJ1-1; 9 nucleotides line up with TRBD1. V shed 7 bases, J shed 1 base, and the junction held 10 bases outside the gene matches. The CDR3 has 16 amino acids. CDR3: CASTLTPGQGNTEAFF. CDR3 coding DNA: TGTGCCAGCACCCTGACTCCGGGACAGGGGAACACTGAAGCTTTCTTT.

In this sample, this clonotype turned up a few times. The CDR3 protein is CASSTRFAYEQYF. In nucleotides, the CDR3 is TGTGCCAGCAGCACTCGTTTCGCGTACGAGCAGTACTTC. J is TRBJ2-7 and V is TRBV7-2; D ambiguous. This CDR3 is built from 13 residues. Germline loops: CDR1 SGHTA, CDR2 FQGNSA. The V end lost 5 bases, the J end lost 4 bases, and 12 bases lay between the germline ends.

This clonotype came up many times. This sequence joins TRBV6-1 and TRBJ2-7; 7 bases align to TRBD2. This CDR3 comprises 12 residues. With 0 bases clipped from V and 12 bases from J, the junction kept 5 bases outside the gene matches. The V gene's germline CDR1 is MNHNS and CDR2 SASEGT. The CDR3 DNA follows: TGTGCCAGCAGTGAAGCCAGGACTAGGGGGTACTTC. It translates to CASSEARTRGYF.

This clonotype has more than one count but fewer than ten. The V call is TRBV4-3, the J call TRBJ1-4, with 7 bases identical to TRBD1. Germline trimming cut 0 bases from V and 8 bases from J; bases unmatched to any gene: 9. Germline V CDR1 and CDR2: LGHNA, YSLEER. The CDR3 is 16 amino acids. The CDR3 nucleotides read TGCGCCAGCAGCCAAGATAGATGGAGGGGGCGAGAAAAACTGTTTTTT. Translating it yields CASSQDRWRGREKLFF.

This clonotype was seen ten or more times. The genes are TRBV5-6 and TRBJ2-1; D not resolved. This CDR3 has 14 residues. Germline CDR1 is SGHDT and CDR2 is YYEEEE. The V gene lost 4 bases and the J gene lost 11 bases, with 19 bases spanning the gap. CDR3 DNA sequence: TGTGCCAGCAGCGCTACGTACGGCTCCAACCAGCAGTTCTTC. Protein sequence: CASSATYGSNQQFF.

This clonotype was counted a few times. The genes are TRBV5-1 and TRBJ2-7; TRBD1 matches at 8 bases. The CDR3 covers 15 residues. The V gene end was trimmed by 4 bases and the J gene end by 2 bases; junction bases not matched to a gene: 8. The V gene's germline CDR1 is SGHRS and CDR2 YFSETQ. As DNA, the CDR3 is TGCGCCAGCAGCGTTGCCGGGACAGGCACCTACGAGCAGTACTTC. Protein product: CASSVAGTGTYEQYF.

This clonotype was seen a handful of times. The V gene is TRBV27, the J gene TRBJ2-3; TRBD2 matches 8 bases. Trimming cost V 3 bases and J 1 base; bases outside gene matches: 3. CDR3 size: 15 residues. CDR1 is MNHEY, CDR2 SMNVEV, per germline (reference sequence). CDR3 bases: TGTGCCAGCAGTTTGCGGGAGGTACGCACAGATACGCAGTATTTT. Translation gives CASSLREVRTDTQYF.

This clonotype was counted between two and nine times. The genes are TRBV12-5 and TRBJ2-3; D not certain. Germline CDR1 reads LGHNT; CDR2 reads FRNRAP. This CDR3 has 12 residues. Trimming removed 0 bases at V and 9 bases at J, with 7 bases between. CDR3 bases: TGTGCTAGTGGTTTGGTCCCCCGGACGCAGTATTTT. Amino acid sequence: CASGLVPRTQYF.

This clonotype came up many times. The J gene is TRBJ2-5, the V gene TRBV11-3; D is perhaps TRBD1 (5 bases). The V end lost 2 bases, the J end lost 5 bases, and 18 bases lay between the germline ends. The CDR3 loop spans 16 amino acids. CDR1 and CDR2 (germline): SGHNT, YENEEA. The CDR3 DNA sequence: TGTGCCAGCAGCTTACGAGCATGGCAGGGTTTGGAGACCCAGTACTTC. Translating it yields CASSLRAWQGLETQYF.

The V gene is TRBV9, the J gene TRBJ2-7; D not resolved. V lost 0 bases and J 1 base, leaving 11 bases between the germline ends. Germline CDR1 and CDR2: SGDLS and YYNGEE. There are 15 residues in the CDR3. CDR3 amino acids: CASSVGHLPSYEQYF. CDR3 sequence (DNA): TGTGCCAGCAGCGTAGGTCACCTACCATCCTACGAGCAGTACTTC.

This clonotype was seen repeatedly, ten times or more. The rearrangement links TRBV28 to TRBJ2-7, with no clear D. The CDR3 is 13 residues long. Germline loops: CDR1 MDHEN, CDR2 SYDVKM. The V end lost 5 bases, the J end lost 2 bases, and 10 bases lay between the germline ends. For the CDR3, the DNA is TGTGCCAGCAGTGGAGAAGGGACCTACGAGCAGTACTTC. Translated, it gives CASSGEGTYEQYF.

In its sample, this clonotype was seen many times. The chain employs TRBV29-1 and TRBJ2-1; 9 bases line up with TRBD2. The CDR3 covers 15 residues. Looked up from germline, CDR1 is SQVTM and CDR2 is ANQGSEA. V gave up 4 bases and J gave up 3 bases; unmatched junction bases: 7. The CDR3 bases are TGCAGCGTTGGGGGTAGCGGGGGCGGCTACAATGAGCAGTTCTTC. Encoded protein: CSVGGSGGGYNEQFF.